This T cell receptor (beta chain) stems from a study of blood T cell repertoires in COVID-19. Across the study: Samples of COVID-19 (acute and convalescent) were obtained from the United States, Italy and Spain.

Original processing methods: Amplification of reference gene primers was used by the study to estimate nucleated cell counts. Profiled with immunoSEQ multiplex PCR; TCRdb holds only in-frame clones, not every one. V and J calls plus clone size are reproduced from that table; the DNA served to infer D and trimming. The sample includes 150,000 to 200,000 clones, just under 95% seen only once; the top ten take around 4.6%. Trimming left V 6 bases short and J 5 bases short, with 23 bases between. This CDR3 is 17 amino acids long. Per the germline V gene, CDR1 is MNHEY and CDR2 is SVGEGT. The sequence was collected from a woman aged 45-59 years with acute or convalescent COVID-19. Sequencing input: peripheral blood. The chain couples TRBV6-2 or TRBV6-3 to TRBJ1-5; D is ambiguous. DNA of the CDR3: TGTGCCAGCAGCGGCGCGGGGATTTTCCCGGTGGATCAGCCCCAGCATTTT. Its translation is CASSGAGIFPVDQPQHF.